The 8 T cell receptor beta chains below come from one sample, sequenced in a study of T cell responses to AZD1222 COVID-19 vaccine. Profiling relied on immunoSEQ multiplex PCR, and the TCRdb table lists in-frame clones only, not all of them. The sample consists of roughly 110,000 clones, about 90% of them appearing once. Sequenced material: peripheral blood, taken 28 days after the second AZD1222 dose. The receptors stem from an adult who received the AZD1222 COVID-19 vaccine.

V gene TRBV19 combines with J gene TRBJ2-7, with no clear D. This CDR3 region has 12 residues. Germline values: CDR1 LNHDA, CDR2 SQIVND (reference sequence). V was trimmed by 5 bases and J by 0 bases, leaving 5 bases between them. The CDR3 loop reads CASSSRSYEQYF. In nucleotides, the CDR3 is TGTGCCAGTAGTTCGCGCTCCTACGAGCAGTACTTC.

CDR3 nucleotide sequence: TGTGCCAGCTCACCAGCAGGACTAGCGGGGTCTTGGCGAGAGCAGTTCTTC. As protein: CASSPAGLAGSWREQFF. This rearrangement joins TRBV18 to TRBJ2-1; TRBD2 matches at 12 bases. Germline lookup yields CDR1 KGHSH and CDR2 LQKENI. The CDR3 loop spans 17 amino acids. J gave up 10 bases and V 2 bases, and 12 bases lay outside the gene matches.

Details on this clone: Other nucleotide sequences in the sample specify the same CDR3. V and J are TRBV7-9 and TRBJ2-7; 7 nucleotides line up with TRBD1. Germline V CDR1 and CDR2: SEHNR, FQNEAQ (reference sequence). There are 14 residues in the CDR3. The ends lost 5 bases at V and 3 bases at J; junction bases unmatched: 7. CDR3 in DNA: TGTGCCAGCAGCCTGGGACAGCCGATCTACGAGCAGTACTTC. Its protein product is CASSLGQPIYEQYF. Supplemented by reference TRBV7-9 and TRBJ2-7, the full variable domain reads DTGVSQNPRHKITKRGQNVTFRCDPISEHNRLYWYRQTLGQGPEFLTYFQNEAQLEKSRLLSDRFSAERPKGSFSTLEIQRTEQGDSAMYLCASSLGQPIYEQYFGPGTRLTVT.

Here the CDR3 reads CASERQGVGTEAFF. CDR3 coding DNA: TGTGCCAGTGAAAGACAGGGAGTGGGTACTGAAGCTTTCTTT. The chain couples TRBV19 to TRBJ1-1, with 7 positions matching TRBD1. V was pared by 8 bases and J by 5 bases, with 11 bases of the junction left unmatched. The CDR3 has 14 amino acids. Germline V lookup: CDR1 LNHDA, CDR2 SQIVND (reference sequence).

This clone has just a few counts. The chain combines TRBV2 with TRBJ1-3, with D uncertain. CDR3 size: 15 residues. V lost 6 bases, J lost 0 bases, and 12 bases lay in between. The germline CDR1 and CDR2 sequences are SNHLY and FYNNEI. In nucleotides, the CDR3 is TGTGCCAGCAGCCCAGAAGGAAGCTCTGGAAACACCATATATTTT. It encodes CASSPEGSSGNTIYF.

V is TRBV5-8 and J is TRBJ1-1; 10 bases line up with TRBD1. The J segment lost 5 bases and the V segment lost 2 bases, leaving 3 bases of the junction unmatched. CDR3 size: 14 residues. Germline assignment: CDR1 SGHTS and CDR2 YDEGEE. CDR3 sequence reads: CASSFRTGGTEAFF. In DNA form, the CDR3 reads TGTGCCAGCAGCTTCCGGACAGGGGGGACTGAAGCTTTCTTT.

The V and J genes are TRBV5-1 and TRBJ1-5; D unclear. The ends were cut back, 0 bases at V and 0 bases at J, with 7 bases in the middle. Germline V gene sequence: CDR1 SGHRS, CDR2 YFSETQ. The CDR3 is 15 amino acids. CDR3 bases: TGCGCCAGCAGCTTGGAGGCAGGTAGCAATCAGCCCCAGCATTTT. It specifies CASSLEAGSNQPQHF.

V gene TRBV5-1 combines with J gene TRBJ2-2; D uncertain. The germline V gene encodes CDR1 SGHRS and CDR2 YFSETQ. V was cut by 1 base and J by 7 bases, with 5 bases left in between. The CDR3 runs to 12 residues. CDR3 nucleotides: TGCGCCAGCAGCTTGCGGGTCGGGGAGCTGTTTTTT. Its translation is CASSLRVGELFF.